Given below is one T cell receptor (beta chain) in context. This sample was taken from a study of T cell clones after liver transplantation. Study summary: Samples came from ITN030ST, which attempted immunosuppression withdrawal within 2 years of liver transplantation.

This table comes from immunoSEQ multiplex PCR, and its TCRdb copy is limited to in-frame clones, with some not included. This table holds 85,000 to 130,000 clones, approximately 78% found once. Sorting of unstimulated PBMCs yielded separate CD3+CD4+ and CD3+CD8+ fractions. The sequences come from CD4+ T cells from blood, collected before liver transplant. The source of this sequence is a human donor who received a liver transplant.

CDR3 residues: CASSSAGTVDGYTF. The CDR3 DNA sequence: TGTGCCAGCAGCTCTGCCGGGACAGTCGATGGCTACACCTTC. The chain has TRBV28 and TRBJ1-2; 7 nucleotides align to TRBD1. J lost 6 bases, V lost 6 bases, and 10 bases had no gene match. The length of the CDR3 is 14 residues. Germline V gene data show CDR1 as MDHEN and CDR2 as SYDVKM.